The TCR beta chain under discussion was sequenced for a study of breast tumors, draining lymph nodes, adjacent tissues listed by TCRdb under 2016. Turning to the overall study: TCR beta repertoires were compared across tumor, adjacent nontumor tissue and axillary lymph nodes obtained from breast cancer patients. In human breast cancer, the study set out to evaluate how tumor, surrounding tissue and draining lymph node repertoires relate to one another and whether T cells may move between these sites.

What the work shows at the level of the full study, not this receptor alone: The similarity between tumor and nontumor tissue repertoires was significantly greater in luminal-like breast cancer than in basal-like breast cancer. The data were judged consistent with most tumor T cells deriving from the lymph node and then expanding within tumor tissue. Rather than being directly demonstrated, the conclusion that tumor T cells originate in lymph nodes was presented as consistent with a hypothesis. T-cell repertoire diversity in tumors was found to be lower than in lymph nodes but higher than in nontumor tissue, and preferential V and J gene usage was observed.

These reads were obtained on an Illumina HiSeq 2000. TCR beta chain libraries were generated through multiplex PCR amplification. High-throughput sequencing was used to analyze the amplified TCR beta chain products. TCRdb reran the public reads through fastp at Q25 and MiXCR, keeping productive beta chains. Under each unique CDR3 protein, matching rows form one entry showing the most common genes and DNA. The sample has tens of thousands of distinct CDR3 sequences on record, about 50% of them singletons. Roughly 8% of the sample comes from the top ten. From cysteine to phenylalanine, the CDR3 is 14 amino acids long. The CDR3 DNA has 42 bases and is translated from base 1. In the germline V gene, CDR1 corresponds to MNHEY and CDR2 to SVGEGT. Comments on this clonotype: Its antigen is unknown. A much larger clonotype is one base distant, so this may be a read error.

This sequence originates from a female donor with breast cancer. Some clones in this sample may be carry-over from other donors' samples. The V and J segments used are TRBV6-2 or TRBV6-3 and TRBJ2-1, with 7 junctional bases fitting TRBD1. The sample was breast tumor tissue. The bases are TGTGCCAGCAGTTCCCCGGGACAGTACAATGAGCGGTTCTTC. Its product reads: CASSSPGQYNERFF.